The clone carrying this T cell receptor (beta chain) was counted a single time. Its antigen remains unknown. The data were taken from a study of cytomegalovirus exposure and HLA in healthy donors. Study conclusions and caveats: Reports described diagnosis of cytomegalovirus status by the classifier as highly specific and sensitive. HLA alleles showed associations with 16,951 TCR beta sequences in a later analysis, at a 0.05 false discovery rate. Sequencing depth roughly uniform across donors was assumed in presence/absence analyses.

PCR was performed using 60 Vbeta and 13 Jbeta primers. The protocol was immunoSEQ multiplex PCR, while the TCRdb copy is restricted to in-frame clones and leaves out a portion. Among tens of thousands of clones listed, roughly 66% were seen once. Looked up from germline, CDR1 is LNHDA and CDR2 is SQIVND (reference sequence). Trimming cost V 5 bases and J 3 bases; bases outside gene matches: 7. The CDR3 has 14 amino acids. The clonotype comes from a man aged 25 to 40 in good health and CMV-seronegative. The J gene is TRBJ2-7, the V gene TRBV19; 7 bases match TRBD1. The sample comprised PBMCs. The CDR3 bases are TGTGCCAGTAGTCTAAGGACAGGTAACTACGAGCAGTACTTC. It specifies CASSLRTGNYEQYF.